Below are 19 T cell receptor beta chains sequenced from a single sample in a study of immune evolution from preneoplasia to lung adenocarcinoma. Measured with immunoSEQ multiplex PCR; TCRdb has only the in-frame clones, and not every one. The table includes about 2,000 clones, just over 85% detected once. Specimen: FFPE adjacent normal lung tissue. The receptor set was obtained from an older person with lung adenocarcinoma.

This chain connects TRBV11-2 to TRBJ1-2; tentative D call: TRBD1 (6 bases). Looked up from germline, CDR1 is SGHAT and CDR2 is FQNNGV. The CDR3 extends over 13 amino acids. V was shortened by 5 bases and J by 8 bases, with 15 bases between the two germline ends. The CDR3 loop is CASSPSGAGGYTF. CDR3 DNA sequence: TGTGCCAGCAGCCCCTCAGGGGCCGGAGGCTACACCTTC.

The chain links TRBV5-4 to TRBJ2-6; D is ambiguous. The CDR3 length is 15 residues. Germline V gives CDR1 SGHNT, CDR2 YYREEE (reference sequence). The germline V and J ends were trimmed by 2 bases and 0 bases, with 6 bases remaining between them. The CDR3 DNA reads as TGTGCCAGCAGCTTAGACCTCTCTGGGGCCAACGTCCTGACTTTC. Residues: CASSLDLSGANVLTF.

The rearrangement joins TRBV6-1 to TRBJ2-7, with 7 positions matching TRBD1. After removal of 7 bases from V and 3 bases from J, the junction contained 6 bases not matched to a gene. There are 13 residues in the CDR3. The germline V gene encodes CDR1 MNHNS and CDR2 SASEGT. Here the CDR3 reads CASNRDRNYEQYF. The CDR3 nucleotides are TGTGCCAGCAACCGGGACAGAAACTACGAGCAGTACTTC.

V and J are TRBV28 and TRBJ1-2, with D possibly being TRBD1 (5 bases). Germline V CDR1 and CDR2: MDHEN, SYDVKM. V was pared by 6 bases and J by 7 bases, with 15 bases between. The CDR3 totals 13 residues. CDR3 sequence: CASRSQGVGGYTF. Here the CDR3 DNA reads TGTGCCAGCAGGTCCCAGGGAGTGGGTGGCTACACCTTC.

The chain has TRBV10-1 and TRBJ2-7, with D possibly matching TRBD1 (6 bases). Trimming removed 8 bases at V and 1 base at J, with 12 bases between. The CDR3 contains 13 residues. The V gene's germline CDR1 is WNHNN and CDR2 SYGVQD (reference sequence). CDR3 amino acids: CASRPQGSYEQYF. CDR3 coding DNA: TGCGCCAGCCGGCCGCAGGGGTCCTACGAGCAGTACTTC.

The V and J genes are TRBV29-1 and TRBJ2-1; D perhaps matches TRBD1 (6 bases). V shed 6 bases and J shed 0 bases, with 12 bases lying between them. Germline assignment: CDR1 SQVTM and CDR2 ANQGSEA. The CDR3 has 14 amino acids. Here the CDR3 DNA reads TGCAGCGTCCGGGACATGAGCTCCTACAATGAGCAGTTCTTC. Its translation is CSVRDMSSYNEQFF.

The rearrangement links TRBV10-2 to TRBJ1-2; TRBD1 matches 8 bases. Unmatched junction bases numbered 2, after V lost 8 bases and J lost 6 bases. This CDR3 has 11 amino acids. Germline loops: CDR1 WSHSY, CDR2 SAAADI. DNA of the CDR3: TGCGCCAGCGAGACAGGGGATGGCTACACCTTC. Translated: CASETGDGYTF.

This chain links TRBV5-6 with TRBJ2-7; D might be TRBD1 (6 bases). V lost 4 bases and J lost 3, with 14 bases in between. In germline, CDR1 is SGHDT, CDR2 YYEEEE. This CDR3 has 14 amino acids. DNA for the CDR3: TGTGCCAGCAGCCGCTGGGACAAACTCTACGAGCAGTACTTC. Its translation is CASSRWDKLYEQYF.

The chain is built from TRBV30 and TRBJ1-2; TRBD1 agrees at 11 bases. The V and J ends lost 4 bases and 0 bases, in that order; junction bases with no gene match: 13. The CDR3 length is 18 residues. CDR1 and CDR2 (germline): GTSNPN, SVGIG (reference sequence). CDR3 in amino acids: CAWTGWDRGYSANYGYTF. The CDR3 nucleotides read TGTGCCTGGACCGGTTGGGACAGGGGGTATTCAGCTAACTATGGCTACACCTTC.

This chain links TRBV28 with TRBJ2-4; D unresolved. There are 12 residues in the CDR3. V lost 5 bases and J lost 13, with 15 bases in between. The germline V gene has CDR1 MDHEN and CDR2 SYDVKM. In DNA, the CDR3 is TGTGCCAGCAGTACAGCCAAGGTAGAGCAGTACTTC. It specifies CASSTAKVEQYF.

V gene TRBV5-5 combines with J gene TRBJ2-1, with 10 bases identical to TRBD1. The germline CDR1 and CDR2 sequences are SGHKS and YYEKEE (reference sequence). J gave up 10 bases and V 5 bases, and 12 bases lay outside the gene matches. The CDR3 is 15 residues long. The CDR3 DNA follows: TGTGCCAGCAGACCCGACAGGGGGCTGTTGGGGGAGCAGTTCTTC. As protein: CASRPDRGLLGEQFF.

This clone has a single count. CDR3 DNA sequence: TGTGCCTGGGCGCAAGGACTAGCGGGCGTAGGGGAGCTGTTTTTT. Encoded protein: CAWAQGLAGVGELFF. The rearrangement links TRBV30 to TRBJ2-2; 11 bases line up with TRBD2. The CDR3 is 15 amino acids. Trimming removed 5 bases from V and 8 bases from J; junction bases left unmatched: 10. Germline values: CDR1 GTSNPN, CDR2 SVGIG (reference sequence).

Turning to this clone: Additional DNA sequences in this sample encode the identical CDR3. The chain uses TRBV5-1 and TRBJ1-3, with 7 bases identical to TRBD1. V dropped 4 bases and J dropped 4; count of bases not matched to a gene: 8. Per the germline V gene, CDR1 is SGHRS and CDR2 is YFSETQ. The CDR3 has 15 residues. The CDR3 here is CASSLLPGQGNTIYF. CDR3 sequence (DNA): TGCGCCAGCAGCCTCCTTCCGGGACAGGGAAACACCATATATTTT.

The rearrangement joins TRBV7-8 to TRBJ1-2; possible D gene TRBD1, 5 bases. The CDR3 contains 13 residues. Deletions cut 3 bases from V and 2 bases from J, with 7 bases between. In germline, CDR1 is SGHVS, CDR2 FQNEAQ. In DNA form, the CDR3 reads TGTGCCAGCAGCTTGACAGACAACTATGGCTACACCTTC. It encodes CASSLTDNYGYTF.

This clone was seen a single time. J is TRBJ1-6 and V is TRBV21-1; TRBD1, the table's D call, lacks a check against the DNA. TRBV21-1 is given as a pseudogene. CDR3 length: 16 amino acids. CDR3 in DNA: TGTGCCAGCAGCAAGCCTTCCGACAGCCTATCTTCACCCCTCCACTTT. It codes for CASSKPSDSLSSPLHF.

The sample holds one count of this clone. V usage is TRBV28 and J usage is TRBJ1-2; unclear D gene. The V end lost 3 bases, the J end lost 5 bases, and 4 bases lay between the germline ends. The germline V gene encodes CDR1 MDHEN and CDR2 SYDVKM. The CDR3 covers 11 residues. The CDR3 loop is CASSFKYGYTF. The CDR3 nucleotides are TGTGCCAGCAGTTTTAAGTATGGCTACACCTTC.

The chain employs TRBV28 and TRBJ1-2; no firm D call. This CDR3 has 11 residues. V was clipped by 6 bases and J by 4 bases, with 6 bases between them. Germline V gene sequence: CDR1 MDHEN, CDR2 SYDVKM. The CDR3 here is CASSSVYGYTF. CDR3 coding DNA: TGTGCCAGCAGCTCCGTCTATGGCTACACCTTC.

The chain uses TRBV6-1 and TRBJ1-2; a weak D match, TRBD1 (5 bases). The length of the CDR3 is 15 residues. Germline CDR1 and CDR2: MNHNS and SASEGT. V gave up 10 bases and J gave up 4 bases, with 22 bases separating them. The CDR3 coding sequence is TGTGCCACCGTGACAGTTTCCCTCTCCCTCTATGGCTACACCTTC. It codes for CATVTVSLSLYGYTF.

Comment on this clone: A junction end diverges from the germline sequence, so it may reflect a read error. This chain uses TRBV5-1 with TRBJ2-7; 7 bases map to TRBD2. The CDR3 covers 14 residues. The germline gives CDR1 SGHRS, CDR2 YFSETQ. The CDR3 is CASSLGGRPYEQYF. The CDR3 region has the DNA TGCGCCAGCAGTTTGGGGGGGAGGCCCTACGAGCAGTACTTC.